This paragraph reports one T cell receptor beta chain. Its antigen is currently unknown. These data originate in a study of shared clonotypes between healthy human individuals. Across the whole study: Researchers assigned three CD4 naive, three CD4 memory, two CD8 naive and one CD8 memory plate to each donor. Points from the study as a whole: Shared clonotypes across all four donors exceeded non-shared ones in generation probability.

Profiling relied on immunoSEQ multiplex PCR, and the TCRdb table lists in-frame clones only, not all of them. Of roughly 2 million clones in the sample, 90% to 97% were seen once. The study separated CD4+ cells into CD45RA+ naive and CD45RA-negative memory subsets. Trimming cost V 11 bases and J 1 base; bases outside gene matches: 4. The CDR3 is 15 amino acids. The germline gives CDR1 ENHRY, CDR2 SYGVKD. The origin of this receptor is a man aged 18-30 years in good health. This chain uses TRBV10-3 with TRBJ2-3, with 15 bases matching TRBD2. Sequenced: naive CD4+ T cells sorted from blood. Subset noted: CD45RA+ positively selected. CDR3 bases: TGTGCCCTCGGACTAGCGGGAGGGGGCACAGATACGCAGTATTTT. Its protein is CALGLAGGGTDTQYF.